This T cell receptor beta chain comes out of a study of CD8 T cells in ankylosing spondylitis. This clonotype was seen many times. The target antigen is unknown. With 2 bases clipped from V and 8 bases from J, the junction kept 5 bases outside the gene matches. Germline V CDR1 and CDR2: SGHRS, YFSETQ. The CDR3 spans 13 residues. Findings of the study overall: Reports say disease-linked clones showed up significantly more in matched ankylosing spondylitis synovial fluid.

Using its own MiXCR run on the 5' RACE reads, TCRdb lists one record per CDR3 protein. The sample records 250,000 to 400,000 distinct CDR3 sequences, about 9.9% being singletons. What was sequenced was blood, either unsorted or a sorted T cell fraction (not recorded which). This sequence originates from a female donor with ankylosing spondylitis or in good health (not recorded which). The J gene is TRBJ1-1, the V gene TRBV5-1, with TRBD1 identical over 8 bases. CDR3 DNA: TGCGCCAGCAGCTTCCTCGGACAGGGCGAAGCTTTCTTT. It encodes CASSFLGQGEAFF.